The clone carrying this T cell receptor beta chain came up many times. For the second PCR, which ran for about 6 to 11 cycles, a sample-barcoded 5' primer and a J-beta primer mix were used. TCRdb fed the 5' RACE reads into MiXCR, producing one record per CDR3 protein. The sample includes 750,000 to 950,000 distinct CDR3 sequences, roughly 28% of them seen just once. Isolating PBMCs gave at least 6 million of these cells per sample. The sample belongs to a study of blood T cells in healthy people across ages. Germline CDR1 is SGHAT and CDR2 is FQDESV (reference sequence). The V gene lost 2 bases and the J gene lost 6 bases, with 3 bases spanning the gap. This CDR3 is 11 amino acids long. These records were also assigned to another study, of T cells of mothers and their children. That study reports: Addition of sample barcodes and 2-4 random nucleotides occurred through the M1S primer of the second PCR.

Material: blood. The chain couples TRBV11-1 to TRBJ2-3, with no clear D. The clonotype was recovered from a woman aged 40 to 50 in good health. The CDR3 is CASSLMDTQYF. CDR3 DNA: TGTGCCAGCAGCTTAATGGATACGCAGTATTTT. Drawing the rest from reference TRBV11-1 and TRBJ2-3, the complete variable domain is EAEVAQSPRYKITEKSQAVAFWCDPISGHATLYWYRQILGQGPELLVQFQDESVVDDSQLPKDRFSAERLKGVDSTLKIQPAELGDSAMYLCASSLMDTQYFGPGTRLTVL.